The next 4 T cell receptor beta chains were all read from a single sample in a study of blood T cell repertoires in COVID-19. Here immunoSEQ multiplex PCR was the method, and the copy in TCRdb shows in-frame clones only, minus some. The table has fewer than 250,000 clones, under 90% seen once. Sequenced material: peripheral blood. These receptors were taken from a human donor in a cohort sampled during active COVID-19.

V and J are TRBV11-2 and TRBJ2-2; 7 nucleotides line up with TRBD2. Germline CDR1 and CDR2: SGHAT and FQNNGV. The CDR3 spans 14 residues. V dropped 6 bases and J dropped 4; count of bases not matched to a gene: 5. The CDR3 DNA sequence: TGTGCCAGCAGGTTACTAGCGAGCACCGGGGAGCTGTTTTTT. Protein product: CASRLLASTGELFF.

Here the CDR3 reads CASSILAGHYNEQFF. The CDR3 nucleotides read TGTGCCAGTAGTATCCTAGCGGGACATTACAATGAGCAGTTCTTC. This chain joins TRBV19 and TRBJ2-1; 9 bases agree with TRBD2. This CDR3 is built from 15 residues. Germline V gene sequence: CDR1 LNHDA, CDR2 SQIVND (reference sequence). Trimming cost V 3 bases and J 4 bases; bases outside gene matches: 4.

This sequence joins TRBV5-1 and TRBJ2-3; the match to TRBD1 covers 7 bases. The CDR3 length is 16 residues. J gave up 2 bases and V 1 base, and 7 bases lay outside the gene matches. The germline CDR1 and CDR2 sequences are SGHRS and YFSETQ. The CDR3, as DNA: TGCGCCAGCAGCTTGTTTCCCGGGACAGCCACAGATACGCAGTATTTT. Amino acids: CASSLFPGTATDTQYF.

The J gene is TRBJ1-2, the V gene TRBV5-4, with D possibly matching TRBD1 (6 bases). This CDR3 spans 16 amino acids. CDR1 and CDR2 (germline): SGHNT, YYREEE (reference sequence). V shed 0 bases and J shed 3 bases, with 15 bases lying between them. CDR3 nucleotides: TGTGCCAGCAGCTTGGCCCGGGGACACAATTACTATGGCTACACCTTC. Amino acid sequence: CASSLARGHNYYGYTF. Based on the CDR3 plus reference TRBV5-4 and TRBJ1-2, the full variable domain is ETGVTQSPTHLIKTRGQQVTLRCSSQSGHNTVSWYQQALGQGPQFIFQYYREEENGRGNFPPRFSGLQFPNYSSELNVNALELDDSALYLCASSLARGHNYYGYTFGSGTRLTVV.